The entry below gives a single T cell receptor (beta chain) sequence along with its context. Its antigen remains undetermined. Base qualities are missing; no much larger clone stands one base away. At diagnosis, tumor, uninvolved tumor-adjacent lung and peripheral blood were collected and then preserved as a mix of FFPE and fresh-frozen material. For TCR repertoire profiling, the blood samples were analyzed as peripheral blood mononuclear cells. The data are from a study of T cells in localized non-small cell lung cancer (dated by TCRdb to about 2020). Context from the whole study: The study examined T cell repertoires in roughly 240 patients with early-stage NSCLC and compared tumors with uninvolved tumor-adjacent lungs. NSCLC patients had a mean age of roughly 69 years, and more than 120 were male and over 85 female. The cohort was made up of about 240 treatment-naive NSCLC patients whose localized lung tumors had been resected.

The germline V gene encodes CDR1 SGHRS and CDR2 YFSETQ. V is trimmed back by 5 bases and J by 1 base, and the junction contains 4 bases that no gene match accounts for. Spanning cysteine to phenylalanine, the CDR3 consists of 14 amino acids. Just the 42-base CDR3 DNA is kept, in frame starting at base 1. Points the paper makes about the study in general: Uninvolved tumor-adjacent lung showed the highest T cell clonality, higher than tumor, which suggests more focused antigenic responses in the uninvolved tumor-adjacent lung. Since the design was exploratory, TCR variables were selected using unadjusted p-values with no false-discovery rate correction. Because multi-region tumor sequencing was not performed, intratumor heterogeneity could not be ruled out. Of the top 100 tumor clones, a median of approximately 60 were detected in paired uninvolved adjacent lung; 28 were also among that lung's top 100. Longer overall survival was associated with higher T cell density in blood, whereas shorter survival was associated with higher clonality in adjacent lung.

The immunoSEQ Assay was used to sequence TCR beta CDR3 regions from DNA. Per the source publication's procedure: T cell density was computed as TCR beta template counts normalized to usable DNA estimated by amplifying housekeeping genes. The preseqR package was used to estimate richness by extrapolating to 400,000 templates for PBMC samples and to 120,000 templates for tissue samples. Clonality was taken to be one minus Pielou's evenness. Tissue-enriched TCRs were identified through differential abundance testing performed on productive amino-acid clonotypes, with a minimum total count of 5 and an alpha of 0.1. The Jaccard Index and the Morisita Overlap Index were used to measure how much the repertoires overlapped between compartments. TCR beta CDR3s were clustered by GLIPH together with public tetramer-defined viral CDR3s, and at least three viral sequences plus V-gene enrichment were required for viral motifs. Sourced from immuneACCESS, this table was stored by TCRdb with only in-frame sequences that have V and J called. A share of the clones is absent; for the studies checked, an unresolved V gene accounts for under half, and the remainder has no known explanation. V, J and clone size are those of that table, while D and trimming were read from the DNA. The sample table lists roughly 28,000 clones, around 86% of them with a count of one. Together, the top ten hold about 3.8% of the sample.

The sequencing used peripheral blood, collected before any cancer treatment. The V and J genes are TRBV5-1 and TRBJ1-1; the junction holds 8 bases that match TRBD1. The receptor's source is a woman aged 40-75 years with stage I lung adenocarcinoma. This receptor carries the CDR3 CASSPGTGNTEAFF. The DNA reads TGCGCCAGCAGTCCCGGGACAGGGAACACTGAAGCTTTCTTT.